A single sample gave rise to the 12 T cell receptor beta chains below, sequenced in a study of spatial heterogeneity in lung cancer. MiXCR, applied by TCRdb to the 5' RACE reads, yields one record per CDR3 protein. The table lists some 39,000 distinct CDR3 sequences, around 7.1% of them singletons. Regarding time point: sample taken at primary tumor resection. Sequencing of whole RNA from tumor, nontumor lung or frozen PBMC involved no sorting. Sequencing was performed on PBMCs, taken at surgery. The receptors shown here come from a female donor with early-stage non-small cell lung cancer.

This clonotype occurred many times. The chain combines TRBV6-2 or TRBV6-3 with TRBJ2-5; D ambiguous. The germline V gene has CDR1 MNHEY and CDR2 SVGEGT. Trimming pared 6 bases from V and 4 bases from J, leaving 12 bases between. This CDR3 is 13 amino acids long. The CDR3: CASRGLPRETQYF. The CDR3 region has the DNA TGTGCCAGCAGGGGTCTCCCGCGAGAGACCCAGTACTTC.

This clonotype was picked up a small number of times. The CDR3 region has the DNA TGTGCCAGCAGCTTAGGGGCGAATCAGCCCCAGCATTTT. Protein: CASSLGANQPQHF. This chain uses TRBV7-2 with TRBJ1-5; D unresolved. CDR1 SGHTA and CDR2 FQGNSA come from the germline V gene. This CDR3 spans 13 amino acids. Trimming left V 1 base short and J 4 bases short, with 5 bases between.

This clonotype came up many times. The V and J genes are TRBV7-9 and TRBJ1-1, with 7 bases aligning to TRBD1. The CDR3 consists of 15 residues. Germline CDR1 is SEHNR and CDR2 is FQNEAQ (reference sequence). Germline trimming cut 5 bases from V and 5 bases from J; bases unmatched to any gene: 11. CDR3 sequence (DNA): TGTGCCAGCAGCCCCTTTCGACAGGGAGGAACTGAAGCTTTCTTT. It codes for CASSPFRQGGTEAFF.

This clonotype was seen many times. The chain combines TRBV24-1 with TRBJ2-2; 7 nucleotides line up with TRBD1. With V trimmed by 5 bases and J by 3 bases, 11 bases remained unmatched. This CDR3 has 17 amino acids. The germline CDR1 and CDR2 sequences are KGHDR and SFDVKD. The CDR3 loop reads CATSGSPGGPYTGELFF. CDR3 DNA: TGTGCCACCAGTGGTTCGCCAGGGGGTCCGTACACCGGGGAGCTGTTTTTT.

This clonotype was seen only a few times. The CDR3 reads CASSQGRGAYEQYF. Here the CDR3 DNA reads TGTGCCAGCAGCCAAGGCAGGGGAGCTTACGAGCAGTACTTC. The chain employs TRBV14 and TRBJ2-7; D might be TRBD1 (6 bases). The CDR3 runs 14 residues. Between the trimmed V and J ends, which lost 1 base and 4 bases, there was a span of 11 bases. From germline, CDR1 is SGHDN and CDR2 FVKESK.

The table lists this clonotype with many counts. The chain uses TRBV5-1 and TRBJ2-4; 8 nucleotides line up with TRBD1. Germline CDR1 is SGHRS and CDR2 is YFSETQ. V lost 4 bases to trimming and J lost 4 bases; unmatched junction nucleotides: 4. The CDR3 totals 14 residues. CDR3 coding DNA: TGCGCCAGCAGCGGGTGGACAGGGAAAAACATTCAGTACTTC. Amino acids: CASSGWTGKNIQYF.

J is TRBJ2-7 and V is TRBV6-1, with TRBD1 as a possible D gene (7 bases). Trimming removed 5 bases from V and 2 bases from J, with 16 bases in between. From germline, CDR1 is MNHNS and CDR2 SASEGT. CDR3 size: 15 residues. Written as DNA, the CDR3 is TGTGCCAGCAGTCTCCCGGCGGGACAGCCCTACGAGCAGTACTTC. Translation: CASSLPAGQPYEQYF.

This chain links TRBV4-3 with TRBJ1-2; 7 nucleotides agree with TRBD1. This CDR3 is 16 amino acids long. Germline CDR1 and CDR2: LGHNA and YSLEER. The trim removed 6 bases at V and 3 bases at J, leaving 13 bases unmatched. The CDR3 DNA is TGCGCCAGCAGTCCAACACAGGGGACCACTCACTATGGCTACACCTTC. It translates to CASSPTQGTTHYGYTF.

There are a few counts of this clonotype. V gene TRBV18 combines with J gene TRBJ1-1, with D uncertain. Trimming shortened V by 6 bases and J by 4 bases, and 12 bases separated the two germline ends. The CDR3 has 13 amino acids. The germline CDR1 and CDR2 sequences are KGHSH and LQKENI. CDR3 in DNA: TGTGCCAGCTCTGCGGGCGAAAGCACTGAAGCTTTCTTT. This sequence encodes CASSAGESTEAFF.

This clonotype has a count of ten or more. CDR3 in amino acids: CASSYPPSGGITDTQYF. DNA of the CDR3: TGTGCCAGCAGCTACCCCCCTAGCGGGGGAATCACAGATACGCAGTATTTT. V usage is TRBV12-3 or TRBV12-4 and J usage is TRBJ2-3; TRBD2 aligns across 10 bases. After removal of 6 bases from V and 2 bases from J, the junction contained 11 bases not matched to a gene. The CDR3 is 17 amino acids.

This clonotype was seen ten or more times. This sequence joins TRBV7-2 and TRBJ1-5; 7 bases agree with TRBD1. Trimming at V came to 5 bases and at J to 4 bases, leaving 5 bases not matched to a gene. Germline V gives CDR1 SGHTA, CDR2 FQGNSA. There are 14 residues in the CDR3. The CDR3 coding sequence is TGTGCCAGCAGCAGACAGGGTCAAAATCAGCCCCAGCATTTT. It yields the protein CASSRQGQNQPQHF.

The sample holds one count of this clonotype. With a much larger clone just one base away, this may be a read error. The chain links TRBV6-2 or TRBV6-3 to TRBJ1-1; possibly TRBD1 for D (6 bases). CDR3 length: 14 amino acids. Germline V gene sequence: CDR1 MNHEY, CDR2 SVGEGT. The V and J ends lost 10 bases and 1 base respectively, with 16 bases between them. The chain's CDR3 is CANSFLQGNTEAFF. The CDR3 DNA follows: TGTGCCAACAGCTTCTTACAGGGGAACACTGAAGCTTTCTTT.